The 27 T cell receptor beta chains presented below share a single source sample, sequenced in a study of cytomegalovirus exposure and HLA in healthy donors. PCR primers comprised 60 Vbeta and 13 Jbeta primers. Assay: immunoSEQ multiplex PCR; the TCRdb copy retains only in-frame clones and omits some. The sample lists 150,000 to 190,000 clones, about 68% occurring once. The sample was PBMCs. These receptors were taken from a man aged 18 to 30 in good health and CMV-seronegative.

The chain carries TRBV18 and TRBJ1-2; D is ambiguous. CDR1 and CDR2 from the germline V gene are KGHSH and LQKENI. V lost 3 bases and J 1 base, leaving 6 bases between the germline ends. The CDR3 runs 13 residues. DNA of the CDR3: TGTGCCAGCTCACCCGCGGGTAACTATGGCTACACCTTC. Protein sequence: CASSPAGNYGYTF.

The chain links TRBV18 to TRBJ2-7; D gene ambiguous. In germline, CDR1 is KGHSH, CDR2 LQKENI. CDR3 length: 13 amino acids. Trimming took off 6 bases at V and 5 bases at J, with 14 bases between the two ends. The CDR3 DNA follows: TGTGCCAGCTCTCTTAATCCATGGCACGAGCAGTACTTC. It codes for CASSLNPWHEQYF. The full variable domain, rest sourced from reference TRBV18 and TRBJ2-7, is NAGVMQNPRHLVRRRGQEARLRCSPMKGHSHVYWYRQLPEEGLKFMVYLQKENIIDESGMPKERFSAEFPKEGPSILRIQQVVRGDSAAYFCASSLNPWHEQYFGPGTRLTVT.

The chain joins TRBV7-8 to TRBJ1-1, with TRBD1 as a possible D gene (5 bases). This CDR3 has 14 amino acids. The V gene lost 2 bases and the J gene lost 2 bases, with 9 bases spanning the gap. Germline CDR1 SGHVS, CDR2 FQNEAQ. The CDR3 DNA reads TGTGCCAGCAGCTTATCTGGGGCAAACACTGAAGCTTTCTTT. Protein sequence: CASSLSGANTEAFF.

The chain recombines TRBV5-4 with TRBJ2-7; 10 nucleotides line up with TRBD1. The CDR3 totals 15 residues. Germline trimming cut 4 bases from V and 3 bases from J; bases unmatched to any gene: 7. The germline CDR1 and CDR2 sequences are SGHNT and YYREEE (reference sequence). The CDR3 region is CASSLRDRGLYEQYF. The CDR3 DNA reads TGTGCCAGCAGCCTCCGGGACAGGGGCCTCTACGAGCAGTACTTC. Filled out from reference TRBV5-4 and TRBJ2-7, the complete variable domain reads ETGVTQSPTHLIKTRGQQVTLRCSSQSGHNTVSWYQQALGQGPQFIFQYYREEENGRGNFPPRFSGLQFPNYSSELNVNALELDDSALYLCASSLRDRGLYEQYFGPGTRLTVT.

The V call is TRBV5-4, the J call TRBJ1-1; no firm D call. This CDR3 has 13 residues. The germline gives CDR1 SGHNT, CDR2 YYREEE (reference sequence). V was shortened by 1 base and J by 8 bases, with 12 bases between the two germline ends. The CDR3: CASSLRGVPEAFF. As DNA, the CDR3 is TGTGCCAGCAGCTTGAGAGGTGTCCCCGAAGCTTTCTTT.

The gene calls are TRBV7-9 and TRBJ2-3, with D hard to call. The CDR3 has 12 amino acids. V was trimmed by 4 bases and J by 4 bases, leaving 6 bases between them. The germline gives CDR1 SEHNR, CDR2 FQNEAQ (reference sequence). The CDR3 region is CASSSLADTQYF. The CDR3 bases are TGTGCCAGCAGCTCGCTAGCAGATACGCAGTATTTT.

V usage is TRBV7-2 and J usage is TRBJ2-7; TRBD2 matches 9 bases. The CDR3 totals 15 residues. V was pared by 1 base and J by 10 bases, with 11 bases of the junction left unmatched. CDR1 and CDR2 from the germline V gene are SGHTA and FQGNSA. DNA for the CDR3: TGTGCCAGCAGCTTAGTGGCTAGCGGGGAGGCGCCCCAGTACTTC. Translation gives CASSLVASGEAPQYF.

The rearrangement joins TRBV9 to TRBJ2-3; D uncertain. In germline, CDR1 is SGDLS, CDR2 YYNGEE. V was shortened by 0 bases and J by 4 bases, with 9 bases between the two germline ends. There are 14 residues in the CDR3. The CDR3 nucleotides are TGTGCCAGCAGCGTAGCGGTACTCTCAGATACGCAGTATTTT. It yields the protein CASSVAVLSDTQYF.

The rearrangement uses TRBV11-2 and TRBJ2-5; D possibly corresponds to TRBD1 (6 bases). CDR3 length equals 17 residues. V was shortened by 1 base and J by 5 bases, with 20 bases between the two germline ends. CDR1 and CDR2 from the germline V gene are SGHAT and FQNNGV. The CDR3, as DNA: TGTGCCAGCAGCTTAGGAGGGGTTGGGGCCCAGGGGGAGACCCAGTACTTC. Translated: CASSLGGVGAQGETQYF.

This clone was observed a handful of times. The chain carries TRBV6-1 and TRBJ2-7; 10 nucleotides match TRBD2. The CDR3 totals 14 residues. CDR1 is MNHNS, CDR2 SASEGT, per germline. V dropped 6 bases and J dropped 4; count of bases not matched to a gene: 6. CDR3 sequence: CASRGTSVTYEQYF. The CDR3 DNA reads TGTGCCAGCAGGGGGACTAGCGTTACATACGAGCAGTACTTC.

The chain recombines TRBV28 with TRBJ2-2, with 11 positions matching TRBD2. Germline trimming cut 6 bases from V and 1 base from J; bases unmatched to any gene: 4. The germline gives CDR1 MDHEN, CDR2 SYDVKM. This CDR3 has 16 residues. The CDR3: CASSVGTSGNTGELFF. CDR3 nucleotide sequence: TGTGCCAGCAGCGTTGGGACTAGCGGGAACACCGGGGAGCTGTTTTTT.

The CDR3 nucleotides read TGCAGCGTGGCCTTCGACGGACTTGAAGCTTTCTTT. This codes for CSVAFDGLEAFF. This chain connects TRBV29-1 to TRBJ1-1; D gene unclear. From germline, CDR1 is SQVTM and CDR2 ANQGSEA. Trimming stripped 6 bases from V and 7 bases from J, with 15 bases between. CDR3 length: 12 residues.

V usage is TRBV29-1 and J usage is TRBJ2-1; 9 bases match TRBD2. Germline-derived CDR1 and CDR2 are SQVTM and ANQGSEA. CDR3 length: 18 residues. The ends lost 0 bases at V and 8 bases at J; junction bases unmatched: 17. The CDR3 sequence: CSVEDYGSAGGPLDEQFF. The DNA for the CDR3 is TGCAGCGTTGAAGATTACGGGTCGGCGGGAGGGCCTCTGGATGAGCAGTTCTTC.

J is TRBJ2-5 and V is TRBV7-6, with 11 bases lining up with TRBD1. With V trimmed by 5 bases and J by 4 bases, 12 bases remained unmatched. The germline V gene has CDR1 SGHVS and CDR2 FNYEAQ. This CDR3 region has 17 residues. Written as DNA, the CDR3 is TGTGCCAGCAGCCCCCCGGGACAGGGGGTCAATCTAGAGACCCAGTACTTC. Its protein is CASSPPGQGVNLETQYF.

V is TRBV2 and J is TRBJ2-5; 8 bases are a match to TRBD1. The germline CDR1 and CDR2 sequences are SNHLY and FYNNEI. V lost 1 base and J lost 5; bases outside the gene matches: 3. CDR3 length: 14 amino acids. CDR3 DNA: TGTGCCAGCAGTGAAGAAACAGGGGGGGAGACCCAGTACTTC. This encodes CASSEETGGETQYF.

This clone has a single count. The V and J genes are TRBV6-5 and TRBJ2-2, with 9 bases that match TRBD1. CDR3 length: 13 amino acids. Germline V CDR1 and CDR2: MNHEY, SVGAGI. V lost 6 bases to trimming and J lost 7 bases; unmatched junction nucleotides: 3. The CDR3 nucleotides are TGTGCCAGCAGAGACAGGGGGATCGGGGAGCTGTTTTTT. The encoded protein is CASRDRGIGELFF.

The chain combines TRBV10-1 with TRBJ2-1; 9 bases match TRBD1. The CDR3 totals 17 residues. CDR1 and CDR2 (germline): WNHNN, SYGVQD (reference sequence). V lost 7 bases and J lost 2; bases outside the gene matches: 12. DNA of the CDR3: TGCGCCAGCATTATAACAGGGGGCCCAGCTACCTACAATGAGCAGTTCTTC. Translating gives CASIITGGPATYNEQFF.

The CDR3 is CASSRSEPGTGGTGELFF. Here the CDR3 DNA reads TGTGCCAGCAGCCGATCCGAACCAGGGACAGGGGGAACCGGGGAGCTGTTTTTT. J is TRBJ2-2 and V is TRBV5-7; TRBD1 aligns across 11 bases. TRBV5-7 is an ORF, with its function uncertain. The length of the CDR3 is 18 residues. J was trimmed by 5 bases and V by 4 bases; bases with no gene match: 13.

The chain uses TRBV4-1 and TRBJ1-2, with 9 bases matching TRBD1. The CDR3 loop spans 15 amino acids. From germline, CDR1 is MGHRA and CDR2 YSYEKL. Trimming took 3 bases from V and 8 from J; bases not matched to a gene: 10. The CDR3 DNA reads as TGCGCCAGCAGCCATAAGGGACAGGGTTTTTCGGGCTACACCTTC. Amino acid sequence: CASSHKGQGFSGYTF.

J is TRBJ1-2 and V is TRBV29-1, with D uncertain. This CDR3 contains 13 residues. Trimming pared 6 bases from V and 2 bases from J, leaving 13 bases between. Germline values: CDR1 SQVTM, CDR2 ANQGSEA. CDR3: CSVRAVTNYGYTF. The CDR3 coding sequence is TGCAGCGTGCGGGCCGTGACAAACTATGGCTACACCTTC.

As for this clone: Other DNA sequences in the same sample also yield this CDR3. The chain couples TRBV5-1 to TRBJ1-2, with a weak D call TRBD1 (6 bases). The length of the CDR3 is 13 residues. V lost 5 bases, J lost 2 bases, and 10 bases lay in between. From germline, CDR1 is SGHRS and CDR2 YFSETQ. The CDR3 region is CASSPTGNYGYTF. CDR3 coding DNA: TGCGCCAGCAGTCCAACAGGGAACTATGGCTACACCTTC.

The chain couples TRBV27 to TRBJ2-7; 7 nucleotides align to TRBD2. Germline V gene sequence: CDR1 MNHEY, CDR2 SMNVEV (reference sequence). Trimming at V came to 0 bases and at J to 0 bases, leaving 5 bases not matched to a gene. The CDR3 contains 16 residues. CDR3 in DNA: TGTGCCAGCAGTTTATCGGCTAGCGGACCCTCCTACGAGCAGTACTTC. Protein: CASSLSASGPSYEQYF.

The rearrangement joins TRBV28 to TRBJ2-7; 7 bases fit TRBD2. Trimming took 5 bases from V and 3 from J; bases not matched to a gene: 4. The CDR3 extends over 13 amino acids. Germline values: CDR1 MDHEN, CDR2 SYDVKM. The CDR3 region has the DNA TGTGCCAGCAGTCCGGGACTAATCTACGAGCAGTACTTC. It encodes CASSPGLIYEQYF.

This clone was counted once. The V call is TRBV5-1, the J call TRBJ1-4, with TRBD1 matching over 7 bases. The CDR3 is 13 amino acids. V lost 0 bases to trimming and J lost 8 bases; unmatched junction nucleotides: 1. Germline lookup yields CDR1 SGHRS and CDR2 YFSETQ. DNA for the CDR3: TGCGCCAGCAGCTTGGGACAGGGAGAAAAACTGTTTTTT. Its translation is CASSLGQGEKLFF.

A word on this clone: The sample holds other DNA sequences that translate to the same CDR3. V is TRBV7-2 and J is TRBJ2-1; 10 bases map to TRBD2. This CDR3 is 16 amino acids long. Looked up from germline, CDR1 is SGHTA and CDR2 is FQGNSA. After removal of 2 bases from V and 10 bases from J, the junction contained 11 bases not matched to a gene. The CDR3 DNA is TGTGCCAGCAGCTTAACGCGGGCAGCGGGAGGGGACGAGCAGTTCTTC. Its protein is CASSLTRAAGGDEQFF.

The rearrangement links TRBV19 to TRBJ2-1; 8 bases line up with TRBD2. V lost 6 bases to trimming and J lost 2 bases; unmatched junction nucleotides: 6. CDR3 size: 15 residues. Looked up from germline, CDR1 is LNHDA and CDR2 is SQIVND (reference sequence). The CDR3 DNA reads as TGTGCCAGTAGGTCGGGGGGGACACCCTACAATGAGCAGTTCTTC. Its protein is CASRSGGTPYNEQFF.

The chain recombines TRBV5-1 with TRBJ2-5; TRBD1 agrees at 9 bases. V was pared by 4 bases and J by 1 base, with 2 bases of the junction left unmatched. The germline CDR1 and CDR2 sequences are SGHRS and YFSETQ. The CDR3 consists of 14 residues. CDR3 sequence reads: CASSGQGIQETQYF. The CDR3 DNA sequence: TGCGCCAGCAGCGGACAGGGGATCCAAGAGACCCAGTACTTC.